This paragraph covers one T cell receptor (beta chain) sequence. The antigen is undetermined. Germline V gives CDR1 MNHEY, CDR2 SVGAGI. The junction had 8 bases not matched to a gene; V was cut back by 0 bases and J by 7 bases. The CDR3 sequence is 18 residues long. Sample treatment: roughly ten-day PBMC culture with coronavirus spike peptide pools or control peptides (ViraFEST assay). Expansion of antigen-specific T cells with peptide pools by ViraFEST preceded sequencing of TCRs. Every positive PCR date fell between March and December 2020, earlier than the US Alpha, Beta and Delta variants. Once obtained from cultured CD4+ T cells, the DNA was sequenced using the Oncomine TCR Beta short-read assay. From the PCR reads, TCRdb called clonotypes with MiXCR, one entry per CDR3 protein. The sample consists of 12,000 or so distinct CDR3 sequences, around 40% of them appearing once. The sample belongs to a study of vaccination and CD4 T cells after COVID-19. Study context: Sampling that followed vaccination took place a median approximately 72 days after dose two, within a range of 14 to 241.

Sequencing was performed on CD4+ T cells from blood, cultured in vitro. V and J are TRBV6-5 and TRBJ1-6; 11 bases map to TRBD1. The clonotype originates from a human donor who had recovered from COVID-19. The CDR3 loop reads CASSYSGRTGGVNSPLHF. Here the CDR3 DNA reads TGTGCCAGCAGTTACTCCGGAAGGACAGGGGGCGTCAATTCACCCCTCCACTTT.